This T cell receptor (beta chain) originates from a study of shared clonotypes between healthy human individuals. Study overall: Each donor's CD8 memory used one plate, CD8 naive two, each CD4 subset three. Study findings and constraints: The sharing of 4% to 5.5% of naive CD4 clonotypes was seen across a handful of donors.

Assay used: immunoSEQ multiplex PCR; TCRdb lists only in-frame clones, some missing. Here the sample spans 2 million to 3 million clones, under 95% being singletons. This CDR3 region has 13 residues. Germline CDR1 reads MGHRA; CDR2 reads YSYEKL. Trimming stripped 7 bases from V and 5 bases from J, with 12 bases between. Donors included only healthy HIV-negative adults lacking recent acute infections or vaccinations. In regard to this clone: Its antigen is as yet unknown.

Sequencing was performed on naive CD4+ T cells from PBMCs. The subset here: CD45RA+ positively selected. The rearrangement uses TRBV4-1 and TRBJ2-1; tentative D call: TRBD2 (5 bases). This receptor was identified in a man aged 18 to 29 in good health. Some clones in this sample may be carry-over from other donors' samples. CDR3 amino acids: CASNLPGNNEQFF. The CDR3, as DNA: TGCGCCAGCAACCTGCCCGGGAACAATGAGCAGTTCTTC.